This T cell receptor (beta chain) comes out of a study of blood T cells in healthy people across ages. Using a J-beta primer mix together with a sample-barcoded 5' primer, a second PCR was run for about 6 to 11 cycles. TCRdb independently ran MiXCR on the 5' RACE reads; one entry per CDR3 protein. The sample has about 500,000 distinct CDR3 sequences, nearly 25% seen once. This clonotype was detected once. These data also formed part of another study, on T cells of mothers and their children. Turning to that study: Healthy Caucasian mothers, a few in number, and their six children were the donors. Slightly higher but non-significant overlap marked related mother-child pairs versus unrelated pairs.

The TCR originated in a boy younger than 18 in good health. The sequencing input was blood.

The CDR3 sequence: CSILFSGLAGGLDTQYF. In nucleotides, the CDR3 is TGCAGTATACTCTTTTCGGGACTAGCGGGAGGGCTAGATACGCAGTATTTT. The V call is TRBV20-1, the J call TRBJ2-3; 16 bases fit TRBD2. V dropped 8 bases and J dropped 5; count of bases not matched to a gene: 13. CDR3 length equals 17 residues. Germline lookup yields CDR1 DFQATT and CDR2 SNEGSKA (reference sequence).